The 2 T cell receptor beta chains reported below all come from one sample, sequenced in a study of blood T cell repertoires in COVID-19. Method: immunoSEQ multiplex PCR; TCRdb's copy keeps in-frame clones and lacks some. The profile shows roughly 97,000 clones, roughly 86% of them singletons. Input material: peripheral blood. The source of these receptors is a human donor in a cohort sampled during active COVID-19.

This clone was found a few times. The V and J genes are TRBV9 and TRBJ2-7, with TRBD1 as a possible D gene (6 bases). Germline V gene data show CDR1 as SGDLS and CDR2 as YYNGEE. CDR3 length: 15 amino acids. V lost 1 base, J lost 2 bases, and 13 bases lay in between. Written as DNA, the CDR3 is TGTGCCAGCAGCGTAACCGGGACACACACCTACGAGCAGTACTTC. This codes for CASSVTGTHTYEQYF.

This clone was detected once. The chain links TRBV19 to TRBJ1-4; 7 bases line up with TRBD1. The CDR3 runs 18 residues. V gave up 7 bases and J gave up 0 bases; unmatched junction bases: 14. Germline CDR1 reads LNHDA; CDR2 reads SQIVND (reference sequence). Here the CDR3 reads CASKTGQINYPTNEKLFF. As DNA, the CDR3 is TGTGCCAGTAAGACGGGACAGATAAACTATCCAACTAATGAAAAACTGTTTTTT.